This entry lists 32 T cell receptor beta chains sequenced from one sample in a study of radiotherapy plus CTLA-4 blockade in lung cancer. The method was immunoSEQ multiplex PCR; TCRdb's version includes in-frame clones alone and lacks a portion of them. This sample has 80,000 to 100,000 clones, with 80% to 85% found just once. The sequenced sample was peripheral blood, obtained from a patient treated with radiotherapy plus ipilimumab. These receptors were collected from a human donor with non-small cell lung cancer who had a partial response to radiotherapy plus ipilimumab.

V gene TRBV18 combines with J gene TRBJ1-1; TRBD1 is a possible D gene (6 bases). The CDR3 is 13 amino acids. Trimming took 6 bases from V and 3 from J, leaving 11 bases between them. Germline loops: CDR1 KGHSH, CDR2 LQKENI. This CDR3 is CASSLGQYTEAFF. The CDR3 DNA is TGTGCCAGCTCGCTCGGACAGTACACTGAAGCTTTCTTT.

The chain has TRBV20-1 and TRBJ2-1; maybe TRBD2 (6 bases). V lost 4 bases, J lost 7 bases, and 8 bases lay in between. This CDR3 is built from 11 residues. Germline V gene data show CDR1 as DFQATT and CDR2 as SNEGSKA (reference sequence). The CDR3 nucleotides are TGCAGTGCTATACGGGAGAATGAGCAGTTCTTC. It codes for CSAIRENEQFF.

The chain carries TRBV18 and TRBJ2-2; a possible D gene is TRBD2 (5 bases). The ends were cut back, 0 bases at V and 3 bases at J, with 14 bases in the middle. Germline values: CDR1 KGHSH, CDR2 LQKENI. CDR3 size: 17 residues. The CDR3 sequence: CASSPPTTGRDTGELFF. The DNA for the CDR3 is TGTGCCAGCTCACCACCGACGACGGGGAGAGACACCGGGGAGCTGTTTTTT.

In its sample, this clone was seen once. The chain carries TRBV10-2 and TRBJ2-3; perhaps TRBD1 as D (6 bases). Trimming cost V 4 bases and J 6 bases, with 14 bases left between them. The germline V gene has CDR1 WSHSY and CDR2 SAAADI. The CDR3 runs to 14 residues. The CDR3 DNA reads TGCGCCAGCAGTGGACCACCCGACAGGGATACGCAGTATTTT. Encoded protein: CASSGPPDRDTQYF.

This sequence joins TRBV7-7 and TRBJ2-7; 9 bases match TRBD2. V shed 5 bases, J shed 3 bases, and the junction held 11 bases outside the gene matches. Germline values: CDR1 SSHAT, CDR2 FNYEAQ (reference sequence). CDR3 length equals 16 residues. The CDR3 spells CASSRKLASGNYEQYF. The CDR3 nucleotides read TGTGCCAGCAGCCGGAAGCTCGCTAGCGGGAACTACGAGCAGTACTTC.

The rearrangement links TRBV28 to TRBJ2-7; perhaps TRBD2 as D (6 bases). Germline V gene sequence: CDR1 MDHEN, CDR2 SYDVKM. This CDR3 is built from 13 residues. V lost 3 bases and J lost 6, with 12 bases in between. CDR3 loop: CASSFISSAEQYF. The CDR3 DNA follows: TGTGCCAGCAGTTTTATATCTAGCGCCGAGCAGTACTTC.

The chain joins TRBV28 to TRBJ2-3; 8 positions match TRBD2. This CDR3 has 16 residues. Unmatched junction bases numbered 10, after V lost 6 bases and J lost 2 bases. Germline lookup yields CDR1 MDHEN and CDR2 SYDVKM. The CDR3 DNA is TGTGCCAGCAGCCTTAAAAGCGGGAGAGACACAGATACGCAGTATTTT. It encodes CASSLKSGRDTDTQYF.

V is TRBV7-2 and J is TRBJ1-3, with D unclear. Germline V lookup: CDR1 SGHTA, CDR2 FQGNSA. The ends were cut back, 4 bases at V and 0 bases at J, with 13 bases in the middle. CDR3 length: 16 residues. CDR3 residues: CASSSQGGPSGNTIYF. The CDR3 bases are TGTGCCAGCAGCTCCCAAGGCGGCCCCTCTGGAAACACCATATATTTT. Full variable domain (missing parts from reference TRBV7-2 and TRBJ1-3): GAGVSQSPSNKVTEKGKDVELRCDPISGHTALYWYRQSLGQGLEFLIYFQGNSAPDKSGLPSDRFSAERTGGSVSTLTIQRTQQEDSAVYLCASSSQGGPSGNTIYFGEGSWLTVV.

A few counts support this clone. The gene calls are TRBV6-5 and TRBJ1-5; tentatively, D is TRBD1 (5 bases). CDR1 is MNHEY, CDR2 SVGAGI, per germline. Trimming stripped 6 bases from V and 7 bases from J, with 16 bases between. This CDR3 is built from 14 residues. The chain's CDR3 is CASSPVGGRQPQHF. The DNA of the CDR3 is TGTGCCAGCAGCCCTGTGGGGGGGAGGCAGCCCCAGCATTTT.

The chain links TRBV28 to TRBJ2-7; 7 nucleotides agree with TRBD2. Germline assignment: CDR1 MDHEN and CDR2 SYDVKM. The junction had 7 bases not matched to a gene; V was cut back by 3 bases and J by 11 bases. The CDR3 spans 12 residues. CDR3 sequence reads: CASSFRGSPEYF. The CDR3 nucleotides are TGTGCCAGCAGTTTTCGCGGGAGCCCGGAGTACTTC.

CDR3 DNA sequence: TGTGCCAGCAGCCAGACCTCAGGGGGCTTTACTGAAGCTTTCTTT. Translated, it gives CASSQTSGGFTEAFF. The chain uses TRBV2 and TRBJ1-1, with 8 bases aligning to TRBD1. V lost 6 bases to trimming and J lost 5 bases; unmatched junction nucleotides: 11. The CDR3 spans 15 residues. Germline V gene lookup returns CDR1 SNHLY and CDR2 FYNNEI.

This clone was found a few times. CDR3 protein: CASSQVLAAPQSSYNEQFF. CDR3 nucleotide sequence: TGCGCCAGCAGCCAAGTACTAGCGGCCCCCCAAAGCTCCTACAATGAGCAGTTCTTC. The chain combines TRBV4-1 with TRBJ2-1; 8 bases fit TRBD2. The CDR3 runs to 19 residues. J lost 0 bases, V lost 1 base, and 11 bases had no gene match. The germline V gene has CDR1 MGHRA and CDR2 YSYEKL.

CDR3 amino acids: CAAGDYDFYGYTF. DNA of the CDR3: TGTGCCGCGGGGGACTACGACTTCTATGGCTACACCTTC. The chain links TRBV25-1 to TRBJ1-2; possibly TRBD1 for D (5 bases). Trimming removed 11 bases at V and 4 bases at J, with 17 bases between. The CDR3 spans 13 residues. Germline V gives CDR1 MGHDK, CDR2 SYGVNS.

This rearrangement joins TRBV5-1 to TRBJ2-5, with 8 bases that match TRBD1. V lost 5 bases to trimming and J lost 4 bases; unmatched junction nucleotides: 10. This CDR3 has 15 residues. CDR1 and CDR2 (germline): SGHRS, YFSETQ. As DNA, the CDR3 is TGCGCCAGCAGACCGCTGGACAGGGCGACAGAGACCCAGTACTTC. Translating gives CASRPLDRATETQYF.

The CDR3 coding sequence is TGTGCCAGCAGTAAGGACTACCAGACAGATACGCAGTATTTT. As protein: CASSKDYQTDTQYF. This chain uses TRBV6-4 with TRBJ2-3; D is possibly TRBD2 (6 bases). V gave up 5 bases and J gave up 3 bases, with 12 bases separating them. Germline V lookup: CDR1 MRHNA, CDR2 SNTAGT. The CDR3 has 14 amino acids.

The CDR3 protein is CAISAGSGISSYEQYF. CDR3 DNA sequence: TGTGCCATCAGTGCCGGGTCAGGGATCAGCTCCTACGAGCAGTACTTC. V gene TRBV10-3 combines with J gene TRBJ2-7; D possibly corresponds to TRBD1 (5 bases). Trimming took 4 bases from V and 0 from J, leaving 16 bases between them. The CDR3 runs 16 residues. CDR1 is ENHRY, CDR2 SYGVKD, per germline.

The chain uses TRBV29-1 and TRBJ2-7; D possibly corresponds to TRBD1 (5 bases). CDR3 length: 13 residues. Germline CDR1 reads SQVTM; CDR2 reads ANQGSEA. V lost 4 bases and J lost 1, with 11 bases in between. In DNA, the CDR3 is TGCAGCGTTGGGCAGGGAAGGTCCTACGAGCAGTACTTC. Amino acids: CSVGQGRSYEQYF.

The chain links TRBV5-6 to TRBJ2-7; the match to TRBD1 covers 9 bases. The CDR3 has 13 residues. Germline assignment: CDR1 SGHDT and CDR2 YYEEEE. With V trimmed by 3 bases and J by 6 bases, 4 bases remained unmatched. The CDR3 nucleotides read TGTGCCAGCAGCTCAACAGGGGGCGTCGAGCAGTACTTC. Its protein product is CASSSTGGVEQYF. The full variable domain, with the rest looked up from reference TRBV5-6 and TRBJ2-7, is DAGVTQSPTHLIKTRGQQVTLRCSPKSGHDTVSWYQQALGQGPQFIFQYYEEEERQRGNFPDRFSGHQFPNYSSELNVNALLLGDSALYLCASSSTGGVEQYFGPGTRLTVT.

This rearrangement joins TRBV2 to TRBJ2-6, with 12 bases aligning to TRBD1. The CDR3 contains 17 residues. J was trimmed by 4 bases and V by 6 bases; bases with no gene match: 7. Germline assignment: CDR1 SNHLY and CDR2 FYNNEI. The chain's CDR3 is CASRPGQGAPGANVLTF. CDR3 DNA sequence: TGTGCCAGCAGGCCGGGACAGGGGGCGCCAGGGGCCAACGTCCTGACTTTC. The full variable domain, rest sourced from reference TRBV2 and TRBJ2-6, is EPEVTQTPSHQVTQMGQEVILRCVPISNHLYFYWYRQILGQKVEFLVSFYNNEISEKSEIFDDQFSVERPDGSNFTLKIRSTKLEDSAMYFCASRPGQGAPGANVLTFGAGSRLTVL.

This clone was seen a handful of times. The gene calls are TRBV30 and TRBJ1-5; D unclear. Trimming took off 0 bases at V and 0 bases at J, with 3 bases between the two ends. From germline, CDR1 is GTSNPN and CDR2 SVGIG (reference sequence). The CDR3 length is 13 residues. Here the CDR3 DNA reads TGTGCCTGGAGTGTGGCTAGCAATCAGCCCCAGCATTTT. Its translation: CAWSVASNQPQHF.

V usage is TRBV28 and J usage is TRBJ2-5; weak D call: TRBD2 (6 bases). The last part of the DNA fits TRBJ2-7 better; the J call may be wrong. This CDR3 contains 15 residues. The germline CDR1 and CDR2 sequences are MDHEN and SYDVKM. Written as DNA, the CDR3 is TGTGCCAGCACGCTCCCGGGACTTGTCTCCTACGAGCAGTACTTC. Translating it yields CASTLPGLVSYEQYF.

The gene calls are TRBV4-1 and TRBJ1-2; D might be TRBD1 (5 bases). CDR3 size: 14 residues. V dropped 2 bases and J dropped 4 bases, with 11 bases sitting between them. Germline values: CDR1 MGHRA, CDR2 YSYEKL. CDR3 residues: CASSQQGSGYGYTF. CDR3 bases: TGCGCCAGCAGCCAACAGGGTAGCGGCTATGGCTACACCTTC.

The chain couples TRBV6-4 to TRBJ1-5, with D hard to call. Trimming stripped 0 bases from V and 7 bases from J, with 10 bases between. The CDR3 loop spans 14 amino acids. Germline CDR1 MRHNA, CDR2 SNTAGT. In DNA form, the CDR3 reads TGTGCCAGCAGTGACTCGAGTGTATGGCAGCCCCAGCATTTT. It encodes CASSDSSVWQPQHF.

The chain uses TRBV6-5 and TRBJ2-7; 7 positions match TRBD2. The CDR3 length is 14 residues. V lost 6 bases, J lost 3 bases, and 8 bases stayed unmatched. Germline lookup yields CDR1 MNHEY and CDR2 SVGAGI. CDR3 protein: CASSPAGVFYEQYF. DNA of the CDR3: TGTGCCAGCAGCCCGGCGGGGGTGTTCTACGAGCAGTACTTC.

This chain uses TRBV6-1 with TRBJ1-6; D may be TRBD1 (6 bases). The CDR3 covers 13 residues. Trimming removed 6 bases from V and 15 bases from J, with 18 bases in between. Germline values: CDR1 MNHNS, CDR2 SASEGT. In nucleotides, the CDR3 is TGTGCCAGCAGCCTGCCACAGGGTTACGTCCTCCACTTT. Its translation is CASSLPQGYVLHF.

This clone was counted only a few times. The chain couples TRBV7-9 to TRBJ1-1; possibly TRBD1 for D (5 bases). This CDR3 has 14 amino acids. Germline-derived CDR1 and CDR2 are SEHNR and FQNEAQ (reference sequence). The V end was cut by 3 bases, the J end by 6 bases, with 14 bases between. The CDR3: CASSFQGEGAEAFF. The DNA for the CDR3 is TGTGCCAGCAGCTTCCAAGGGGAGGGTGCTGAAGCTTTCTTT.

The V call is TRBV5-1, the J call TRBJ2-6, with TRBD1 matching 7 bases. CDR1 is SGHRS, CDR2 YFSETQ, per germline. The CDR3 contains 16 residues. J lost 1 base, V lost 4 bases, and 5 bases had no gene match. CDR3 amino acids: CASSQTQGSGANVLTF. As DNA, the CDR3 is TGCGCCAGCAGCCAAACACAGGGGTCTGGGGCCAACGTCCTGACTTTC.

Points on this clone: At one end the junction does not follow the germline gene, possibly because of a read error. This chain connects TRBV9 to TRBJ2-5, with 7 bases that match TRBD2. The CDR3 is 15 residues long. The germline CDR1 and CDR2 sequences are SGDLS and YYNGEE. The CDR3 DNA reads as TGTGCCAGCAGCGTATTAGGGACTAAACAAGGGACCCAGTACTTC. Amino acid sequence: CASSVLGTKQGTQYF.

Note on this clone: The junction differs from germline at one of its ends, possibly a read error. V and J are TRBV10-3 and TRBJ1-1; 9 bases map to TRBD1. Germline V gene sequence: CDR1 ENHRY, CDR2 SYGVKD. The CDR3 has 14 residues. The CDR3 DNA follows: TGTGCCATCACCATCGGACAGGGGAACTCTGAAGCTTTCTTT. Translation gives CAITIGQGNSEAFF.

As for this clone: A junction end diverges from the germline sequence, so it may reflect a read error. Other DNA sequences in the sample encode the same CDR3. CDR3 protein: CASSFSGSRETQYF. CDR3 bases: TGTGCCAGCAGCTTTAGCGGGAGTCGGGAGACTCAGTACTTC. The chain joins TRBV5-6 to TRBJ2-5, with 9 bases fitting TRBD2. Germline CDR1 is SGHDT and CDR2 is YYEEEE. The CDR3 sequence is 14 residues long.

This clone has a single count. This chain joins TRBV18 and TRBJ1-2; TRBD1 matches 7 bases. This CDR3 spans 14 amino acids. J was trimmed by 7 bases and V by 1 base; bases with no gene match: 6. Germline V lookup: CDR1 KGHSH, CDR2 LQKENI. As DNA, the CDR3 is TGTGCCAGCTCACCACTAAGGGGGCTTAGTGGCTACACCTTC. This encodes CASSPLRGLSGYTF.

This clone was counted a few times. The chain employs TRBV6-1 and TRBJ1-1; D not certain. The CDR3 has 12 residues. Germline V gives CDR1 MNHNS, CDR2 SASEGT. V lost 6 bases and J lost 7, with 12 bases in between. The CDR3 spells CASRTTYSEAFF. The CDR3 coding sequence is TGTGCCAGCAGGACTACCTACAGTGAAGCTTTCTTT.